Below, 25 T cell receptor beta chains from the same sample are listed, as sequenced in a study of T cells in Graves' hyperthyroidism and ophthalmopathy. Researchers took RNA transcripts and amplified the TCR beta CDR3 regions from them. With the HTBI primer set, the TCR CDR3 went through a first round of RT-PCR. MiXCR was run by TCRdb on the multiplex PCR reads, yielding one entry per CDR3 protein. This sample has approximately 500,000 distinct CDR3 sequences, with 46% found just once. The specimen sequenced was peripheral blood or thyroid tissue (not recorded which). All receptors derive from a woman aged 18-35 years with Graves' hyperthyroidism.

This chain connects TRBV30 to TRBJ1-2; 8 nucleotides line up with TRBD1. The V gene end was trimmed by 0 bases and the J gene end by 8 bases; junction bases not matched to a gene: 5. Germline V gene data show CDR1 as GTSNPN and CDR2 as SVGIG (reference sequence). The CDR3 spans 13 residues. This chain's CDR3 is CAWSVQGAGGYTF. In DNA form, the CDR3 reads TGTGCCTGGAGTGTGCAGGGGGCCGGAGGCTACACCTTC.

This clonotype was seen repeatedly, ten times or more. The chain's CDR3 is CSARRGQGAIAPQHF. The CDR3 DNA sequence: TGCAGTGCTAGACGGGGACAGGGGGCGATCGCGCCCCAGCATTTT. This chain links TRBV20-1 with TRBJ1-5; 12 bases agree with TRBD1. This CDR3 has 15 residues. V shed 2 bases, J shed 9 bases, and the junction held 8 bases outside the gene matches. The germline V gene has CDR1 DFQATT and CDR2 SNEGSKA (reference sequence).

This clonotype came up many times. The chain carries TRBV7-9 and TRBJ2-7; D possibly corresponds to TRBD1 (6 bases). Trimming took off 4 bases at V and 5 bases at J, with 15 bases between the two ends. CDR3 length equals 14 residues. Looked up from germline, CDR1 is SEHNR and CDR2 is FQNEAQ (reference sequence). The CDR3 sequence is CASSSKEGQNEQYF. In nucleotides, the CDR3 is TGTGCCAGCAGCTCAAAAGAGGGACAAAACGAGCAGTACTTC.

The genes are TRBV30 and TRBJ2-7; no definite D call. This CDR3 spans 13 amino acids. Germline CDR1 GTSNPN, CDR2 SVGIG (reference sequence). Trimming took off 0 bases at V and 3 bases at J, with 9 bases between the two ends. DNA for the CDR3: TGTGCCTGGAGTGTGGGCAGAGACTACGAGCAGTACTTC. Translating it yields CAWSVGRDYEQYF.

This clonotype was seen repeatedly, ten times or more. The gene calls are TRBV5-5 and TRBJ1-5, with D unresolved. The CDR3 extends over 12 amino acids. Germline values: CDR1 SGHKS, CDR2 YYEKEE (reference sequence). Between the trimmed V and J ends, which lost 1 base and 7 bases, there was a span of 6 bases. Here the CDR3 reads CASSLFAQPQHF. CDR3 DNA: TGTGCCAGCAGCTTGTTCGCCCAGCCCCAGCATTTT.

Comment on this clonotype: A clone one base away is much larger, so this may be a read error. CDR3 DNA: TGTGCCGGCAGCCCCCCCGGACGGAACACCGGGGAGCTGTTTTTT. Translating gives CAGSPPGRNTGELFF. This chain uses TRBV6-5 with TRBJ2-2; D unclear. This CDR3 is 15 amino acids long. CDR1 MNHEY and CDR2 SVGAGI come from the germline V gene.

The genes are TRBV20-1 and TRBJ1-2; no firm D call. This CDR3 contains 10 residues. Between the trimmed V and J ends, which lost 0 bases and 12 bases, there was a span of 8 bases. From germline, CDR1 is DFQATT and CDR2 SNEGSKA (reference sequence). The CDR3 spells CSARDSGNTF. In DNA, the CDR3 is TGCAGTGCTAGAGACAGCGGGAACACCTTC.

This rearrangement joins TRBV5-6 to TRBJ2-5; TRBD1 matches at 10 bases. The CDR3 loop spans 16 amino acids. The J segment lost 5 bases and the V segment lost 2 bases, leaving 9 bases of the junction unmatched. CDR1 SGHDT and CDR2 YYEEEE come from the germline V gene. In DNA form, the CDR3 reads TGTGCCAGCAGCTTCATCCGGGACAGGGGTGTGGAGACCCAGTACTTC. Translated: CASSFIRDRGVETQYF. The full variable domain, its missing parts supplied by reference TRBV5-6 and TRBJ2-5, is DAGVTQSPTHLIKTRGQQVTLRCSPKSGHDTVSWYQQALGQGPQFIFQYYEEEERQRGNFPDRFSGHQFPNYSSELNVNALLLGDSALYLCASSFIRDRGVETQYFGPGTRLLVL.

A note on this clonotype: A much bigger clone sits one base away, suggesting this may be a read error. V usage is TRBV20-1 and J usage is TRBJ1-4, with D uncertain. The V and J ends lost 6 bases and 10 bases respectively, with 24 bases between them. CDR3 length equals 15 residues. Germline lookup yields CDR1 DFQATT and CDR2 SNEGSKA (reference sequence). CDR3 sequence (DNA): TGCAGTGCAAACGCGGTTGCCGGCGGCGGTGTAAAACTGTTTTTT. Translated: CSANAVAGGGVKLFF.

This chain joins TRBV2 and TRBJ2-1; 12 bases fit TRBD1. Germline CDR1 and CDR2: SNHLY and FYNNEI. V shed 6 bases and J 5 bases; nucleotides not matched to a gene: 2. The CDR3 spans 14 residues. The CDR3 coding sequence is TGTGCCAGCAGGGGACAGGGGGCTCACAATGAGCAGTTCTTC. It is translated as CASRGQGAHNEQFF. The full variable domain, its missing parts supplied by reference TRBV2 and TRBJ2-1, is EPEVTQTPSHQVTQMGQEVILRCVPISNHLYFYWYRQILGQKVEFLVSFYNNEISEKSEIFDDQFSVERPDGSNFTLKIRSTKLEDSAMYFCASRGQGAHNEQFFGPGTRLTVL.

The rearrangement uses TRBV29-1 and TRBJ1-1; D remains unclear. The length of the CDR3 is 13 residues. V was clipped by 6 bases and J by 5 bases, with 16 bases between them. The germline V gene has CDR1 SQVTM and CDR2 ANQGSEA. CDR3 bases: TGCAGCGTAGGTCCAGGTTTGAGGACTGAAGCTTTCTTT. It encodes CSVGPGLRTEAFF.

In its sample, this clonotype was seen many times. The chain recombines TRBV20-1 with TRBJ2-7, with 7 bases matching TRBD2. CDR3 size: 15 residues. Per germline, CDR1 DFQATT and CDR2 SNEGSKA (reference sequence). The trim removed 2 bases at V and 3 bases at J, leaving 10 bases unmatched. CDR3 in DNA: TGCAGTGCTAGATTCACTAGCGCTTCCATCTACGAGCAGTACTTC. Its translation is CSARFTSASIYEQYF.

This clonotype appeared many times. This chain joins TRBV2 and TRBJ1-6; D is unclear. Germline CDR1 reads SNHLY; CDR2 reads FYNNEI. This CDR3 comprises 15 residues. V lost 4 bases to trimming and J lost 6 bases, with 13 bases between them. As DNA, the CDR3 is TGTGCCAGCAGTGTTGGGGAAGGGAGTAATTCACCCCTCCACTTT. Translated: CASSVGEGSNSPLHF.

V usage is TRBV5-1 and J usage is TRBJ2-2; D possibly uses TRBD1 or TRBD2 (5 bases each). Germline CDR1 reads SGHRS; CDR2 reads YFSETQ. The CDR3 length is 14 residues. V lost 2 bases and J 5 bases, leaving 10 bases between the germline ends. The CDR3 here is CASSLRDGTGELFF. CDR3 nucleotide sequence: TGCGCCAGCAGCTTACGGGACGGGACCGGGGAGCTGTTTTTT.

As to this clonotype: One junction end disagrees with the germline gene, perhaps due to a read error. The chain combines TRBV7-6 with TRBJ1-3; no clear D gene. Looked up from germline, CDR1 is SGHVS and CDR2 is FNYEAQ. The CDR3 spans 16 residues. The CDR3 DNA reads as TGCGCCAGCAGCCCGGATTTAGTCGTCTCTGGAAACACCATATATTTT. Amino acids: CASSPDLVVSGNTIYF.

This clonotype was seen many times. CDR3 loop: CASSPRGLAGSGWSSYEQYF. The DNA for the CDR3 is TGCGCCAGCAGCCCGAGGGGACTAGCGGGATCAGGCTGGAGCTCCTACGAGCAGTACTTC. The V call is TRBV5-1, the J call TRBJ2-7, with TRBD2 identical over 13 bases. Losses at the gene ends were 4 bases for V and 0 bases for J; bases not matched to a gene: 16. CDR1 and CDR2 (germline): SGHRS, YFSETQ. The CDR3 extends over 20 amino acids.

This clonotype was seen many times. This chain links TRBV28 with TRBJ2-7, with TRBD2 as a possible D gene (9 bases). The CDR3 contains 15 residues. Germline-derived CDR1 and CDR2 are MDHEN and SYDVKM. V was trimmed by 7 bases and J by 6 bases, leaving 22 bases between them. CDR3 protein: CASTPSRGRGGEQYF. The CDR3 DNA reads TGTGCCAGCACCCCGAGCAGGGGGCGGGGGGGCGAGCAGTACTTC.

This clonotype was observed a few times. CDR3 sequence reads: CASSLRTGLTSTGELFF. The CDR3 coding sequence is TGTGCCAGCAGCTTAAGGACTGGCCTAACCTCCACCGGGGAGCTGTTTTTT. V gene TRBV12-3 or TRBV12-4 combines with J gene TRBJ2-2, with D maybe TRBD2 (5 bases). The CDR3 loop spans 17 amino acids. V dropped 6 bases and J dropped 4 bases, with 21 bases sitting between them.

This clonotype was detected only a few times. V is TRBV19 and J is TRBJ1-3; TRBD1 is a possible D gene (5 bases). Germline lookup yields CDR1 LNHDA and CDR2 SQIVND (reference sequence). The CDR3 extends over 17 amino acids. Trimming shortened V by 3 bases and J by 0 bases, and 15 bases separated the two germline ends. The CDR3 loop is CASSIGGGRVSGNTIYF. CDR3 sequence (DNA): TGTGCCAGTAGTATCGGTGGGGGAAGGGTCTCTGGAAACACCATATATTTT.

CDR3 loop: CSARDGVGYTF. The CDR3 nucleotides read TGCAGTGCTAGAGATGGGGTGGGCTACACCTTC. V and J are TRBV20-1 and TRBJ1-2, with no clear D. Trimming pared 0 bases from V and 8 bases from J, leaving 7 bases between. The V gene's germline CDR1 is DFQATT and CDR2 SNEGSKA (reference sequence). This CDR3 contains 11 residues.

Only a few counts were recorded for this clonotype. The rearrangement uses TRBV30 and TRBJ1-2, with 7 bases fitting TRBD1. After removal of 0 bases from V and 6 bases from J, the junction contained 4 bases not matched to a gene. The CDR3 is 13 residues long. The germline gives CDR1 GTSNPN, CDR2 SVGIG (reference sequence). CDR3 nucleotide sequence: TGTGCCTGGAGTGTTAAGACAGGGAATGGCTACACCTTC. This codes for CAWSVKTGNGYTF.

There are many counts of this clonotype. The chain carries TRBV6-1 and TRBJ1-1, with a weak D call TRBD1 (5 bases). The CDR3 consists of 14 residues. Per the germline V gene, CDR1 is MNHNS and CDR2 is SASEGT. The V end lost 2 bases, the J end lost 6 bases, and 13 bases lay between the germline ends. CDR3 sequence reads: CASSERGVVPEAFF. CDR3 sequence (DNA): TGTGCCAGCAGTGAAAGGGGAGTGGTTCCTGAAGCTTTCTTT.

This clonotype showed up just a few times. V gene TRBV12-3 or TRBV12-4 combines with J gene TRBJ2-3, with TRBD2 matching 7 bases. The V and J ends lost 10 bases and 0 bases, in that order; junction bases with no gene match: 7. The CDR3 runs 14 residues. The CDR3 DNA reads TGTGCCACAAAGAGCGGGAATAGCACAGATACGCAGTATTTT. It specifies CATKSGNSTDTQYF.

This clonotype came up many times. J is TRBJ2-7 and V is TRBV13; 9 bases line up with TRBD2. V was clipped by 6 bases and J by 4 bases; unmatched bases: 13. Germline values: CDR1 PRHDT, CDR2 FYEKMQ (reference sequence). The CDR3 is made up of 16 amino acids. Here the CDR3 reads CASRQSRGGNRYEQYF. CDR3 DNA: TGTGCCAGCAGACAGTCGCGGGGGGGGAATCGGTACGAGCAGTACTTC.

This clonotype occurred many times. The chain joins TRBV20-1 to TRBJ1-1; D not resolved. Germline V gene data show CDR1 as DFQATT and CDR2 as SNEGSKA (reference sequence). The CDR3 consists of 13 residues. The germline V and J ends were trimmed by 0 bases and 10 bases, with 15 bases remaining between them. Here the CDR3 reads CSARDSSVSRAFF. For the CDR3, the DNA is TGCAGTGCTAGAGACTCGAGTGTATCCCGAGCTTTCTTT.